This TCR delta chain was sequenced for a study of Vδ1+ human thymocytes listed by TCRdb under 2018. Study-wide context: The study characterised mRNA-level TRG and TRD CDR3 repertoires of highly purified Vdelta1+ thymocytes from young children as a data resource. The multiplex-based CDR3 amplicon strategy had previously been validated against 5'RACE-based CDR3 amplicon generation methods.

Thymic samples were depleted of alphabeta T cells, then CD3+ TCRVdelta1+ TCRVdelta2- thymocytes were FACS-sorted. The purity of the sorted Vdelta1+ thymocytes fell between about 97% and 99.6%. Thymic specimens came from roughly 8 paediatric patients undergoing corrective cardiac surgery, aged from roughly 5 days to 16 months. The thymic tissue was dispersed, and mononuclear cells were isolated using a Histopaque-1077 density gradient. For staining, the antibodies used were anti-TCRVdelta1 clone TS8.2, anti-TCRVdelta2 clone B6, anti-CD3 clone HIT3a and anti-TCRalphabeta clone IP26. Notes on this clone: It lacks a known antigen. No much larger clone is present one base from it, and per-base qualities are unavailable.

CDR1 is given as TSWWSYY and CDR2 as QGS, both from the germline V gene. V loses 5 bases of germline sequence and J loses 1 base, and the interval between the two ends is 23 bases. The CDR3 runs 18 residues from the cysteine to the phenylalanine. CDR3 DNA only is kept here, 54 bases in frame from base 1. RNA extraction was carried out with the RNeasy mini kit, and reverse transcription was then done using Superscript III. To generate the CDR3 amplicons, a multiplex PCR was run using pooled V-gene forward primers together with a constant-region reverse primer that carried Illumina adaptor overhangs. After gel purification, the amplicons were indexed with Nextera index primers during 7 to 9 additional PCR cycles and then purified using AMPure XP beads. Sequencing of the libraries was done on an Illumina MiSeq using paired-end 250 bp reads, dual indexing and a roughly 20% PhiX spike-in. The study's processing was this. Read quality was checked with FastQC, and TRG read pairs were merged using ea-utils fastq-join. IMGT/HighV-QUEST was used to annotate sequences, retaining only productive sequences with an unambiguous V-gene assignment, and each clonotype was defined by an identical CDR3 sequence. Downstream analysis used VDJtools 1.1.1, tcR 2.2.3, Treemap and vegan Shannon diversity in R 3.4.4. Identical DNA sequences were merged into single rows after TCRdb reprocessed the public reads with CATT. TCRdb's processing, not the authors' own work, is the source of the V and J calls. The sample table holds approximately 58,000 delta-chain clones, of which less than 15% were seen once. Approximately 0.4% of the sample lies in the top ten.

Overall study results and their limits: Despite high sort purity, 20% to 25% of thymic TRD sequences were Vdelta2 (and few Vdelta3), unlike peripheral blood Vdelta1+ controls. In contrast to oligoclonal peripheral blood repertoires, thymic TRG and TRD repertoires appeared to be highly polyclonal with Gaussian CDR3 length distributions. Donors did not cluster by age or sex, so the analyses were not stratified by age or sex. Numerous TRG clonotypes were shared among donors (up to about 6.9x10^3), while TRD repertoires were essentially private (a maximum of about 100 shared). Because unexpected Vdelta2 sequences could lead to misinterpretation of bulk repertoire data, the authors recommended using highly purified populations and validating at the single-cell level.

This TCR came from a girl in the first two years of life who had congenital heart surgery. The specimen sequenced was Vdelta1+ gamma-delta thymocytes from the thymus. Explained via the paper, the cell subset or site label denotes: FACS-sorted CD3+ TCRalphabeta- TCRVdelta1+ TCRVdelta2- thymocytes. The rearrangement joined TRDV1 to TRDJ1, and the D gene may be TRDD3, 6 bases matching. The DNA sequence is given as TGTGCTCTTGGGCCACCTTGGGGGCTATGGGGACCCACCGATAAACTCATCTTT. It translates to CALGPPWGLWGPTDKLIF.